This is a list of T cell receptor beta chains from one sample in a study of blood T cell repertoires in COVID-19. Measured with immunoSEQ multiplex PCR; TCRdb has only the in-frame clones, and not every one. This sample yields around 290,000 clones, of which 80% to 95% are seen a single time; 0.9% to 1.2% belongs to the top ten. The sequenced sample consisted of PBMCs or T cells enriched from blood (not recorded which). Every receptor here comes from a woman in her thirties who had recovered from COVID-19. The CDR3 runs from the conserved cysteine through the conserved F or W. A D gene is named only where the DNA matches it firmly. Rows may omit the clone size; those that give it use once, few, many or a size class.

j_call,cdr3_length,clone_size,v_call,d_call,cdr3_nt,cdr3_aa
TRBJ2-1,14,once,TRBV19,TRBD1,TGTGCCAGTAGTCGTCAGGGGGCATCGGACGAGCAGTTCTTC,CASSRQGASDEQFF
TRBJ2-3,18,-,TRBV29-1,TRBD2,TGCAGCGTTTTATTTCAAACCGGGACTAGCGGGATCACAGATACGCAGTATTTT,CSVLFQTGTSGITDTQYF
TRBJ1-2,13,-,TRBV29-1,-,TGCAGCGCCGAGGGGGAGGGAAACTATGGCTACACCTTC,CSAEGEGNYGYTF
TRBJ2-7,15,-,TRBV28,-,TGTGCCAGCAGTTCCTACCCCCTGACAGATTACGAGCAGTACTTC,CASSSYPLTDYEQYF
TRBJ1-2,14,-,TRBV6-4,TRBD1,TGTGCCAGCAGTGTCTCGGACAGGTCGTATGGCTACACCTTC,CASSVSDRSYGYTF
TRBJ2-1,14,-,TRBV6-5,TRBD1,TGTGCCAGCCGGCAGGGACAGAGTAACAATGAGCAGTTCTTC,CASRQGQSNNEQFF
TRBJ2-2,18,-,TRBV21-1,-,TGTGCCAGCAGCAAAGAGAAGGCTAGCGGAGCGGGTCCCGGGGAGCTGTTTTTT,CASSKEKASGAGPGELFF
TRBJ1-2,12,-,TRBV10-3,TRBD1,TGTGCCATCAGAGACAGGGTGGGTGGCTACACCTTC,CAIRDRVGGYTF
TRBJ1-5,16,-,TRBV2,TRBD1,TGTGCCAGCAGGGAGTCTGCAGGGGGCTGGGGTCAGCCCCAGCATTTT,CASRESAGGWGQPQHF
TRBJ2-1,17,-,TRBV7-2,TRBD2,TGTGCCAGCAGCTCCGGACTAGCGGGAGTTGTAGCGGGTGAGCAGTTCTTC,CASSSGLAGVVAGEQFF
TRBJ2-7,15,-,TRBV4-3,-,TGCGCCAGCAGCCAAGATCGACAAGGACACTACGAGCAGTACTTC,CASSQDRQGHYEQYF
TRBJ1-4,14,once,TRBV6-1,TRBD1,TGTGCCAGCAGTGAGGGGACAGGGGTCTTACAACTGTTTTTT,CASSEGTGVLQLFF
TRBJ1-2,14,-,TRBV6-5,TRBD1,TGTGCCAGCAGTTCCGGGACAGGGCTGGGTAGCTACACCTTC,CASSSGTGLGSYTF
TRBJ1-5,15,-,TRBV5-6,-,TGTGCCAGCAGCTTCGGACTTTATAGCAATCAGCCCCAGCATTTT,CASSFGLYSNQPQHF
TRBJ2-5,14,-,TRBV5-6,TRBD2,TGTGCCAGCAGCCTTATAGCGGGAGCAGAGACCCAGTACTTC,CASSLIAGAETQYF
TRBJ1-5,20,-,TRBV28,-,TGTGCCAGCAGTGCCCCGGGGGGGGGAGGTACTATATTAAGCAATCAGCCCCAGCATTTT,CASSAPGGGGTILSNQPQHF